What follows are 10 T cell receptor beta chains derived from one specimen sequenced in a study of vaccination and CD4 T cells after COVID-19. Sample treatment: approximately 9-day PBMC culture with coronavirus spike peptide pools or control peptides (ViraFEST assay). The unexposed donor gave CD4+ T cells before the COVID-19 pandemic (2011-2018). The antigens of these receptors remain unknown. Sequenced with the Oncomine TCR Beta short-read assay was DNA taken from cultured CD4+ T cells. Investigators isolated genomic DNA from cultured CD4+ T cells. In TCRdb, the PCR reads were re-called with MiXCR into one record per CDR3 protein. Altogether roughly 11,000 distinct CDR3 sequences are present, 25% to 30% being singletons, with the ten largest covering approximately 21%. The sequenced sample consisted of CD4+ T cells from blood, cultured in vitro. All receptors come from a human donor in good health.

The chain links TRBV20-1 to TRBJ2-1, with 12 bases lining up with TRBD2. Germline V lookup: CDR1 DFQATT, CDR2 SNEGSKA (reference sequence). This CDR3 is built from 19 residues. V shed 1 base and J 2 bases; nucleotides not matched to a gene: 12. This chain's CDR3 is CSARVLAGGLRRTYNEQFF. The CDR3 DNA reads as TGCAGTGCTAGAGTCCTAGCGGGAGGGCTAAGAAGGACCTACAATGAGCAGTTCTTC.

There are a few counts of this clonotype. The rearrangement uses TRBV20-1 and TRBJ1-1; D is unresolved. Germline assignment: CDR1 DFQATT and CDR2 SNEGSKA (reference sequence). V lost 5 bases and J 0 bases, leaving 7 bases between the germline ends. The CDR3 length is 12 residues. This chain's CDR3 is CSASHLNTEAFF. CDR3 bases: TGCAGTGCTTCTCACCTGAACACTGAAGCTTTCTTT.

The CDR3 spells CSVPGSAGGGGWTDTQYF. The CDR3 DNA follows: TGCAGTGTCCCGGGGTCTGCGGGAGGGGGGGGGTGGACAGATACGCAGTATTTT. This chain uses TRBV20-1 with TRBJ2-3, with 9 bases matching TRBD2. The CDR3 is 18 amino acids. Germline V gene sequence: CDR1 DFQATT, CDR2 SNEGSKA (reference sequence). Trimming cost V 7 bases and J 3 bases; bases outside gene matches: 20.

This clonotype was detected only a few times. The rearrangement uses TRBV6-5 and TRBJ2-7; the match to TRBD2 covers 11 bases. The CDR3 spans 15 residues. The junction had 1 base not matched to a gene; V was cut back by 0 bases and J by 3 bases. Germline V lookup: CDR1 MNHEY, CDR2 SVGAGI. In DNA, the CDR3 is TGTGCCAGCAGTTACTCGGGACTAGCGGACTACGAGCAGTACTTC. Protein: CASSYSGLADYEQYF.

The V call is TRBV21-1, the J call TRBJ2-7; no check of the table's D call, TRBD2, against the DNA was made. TRBV21-1 counts as a pseudogene. This CDR3 has 15 residues. CDR3 bases: TGTGCCAGCAGATCGTGGACTAGCGGAGCCTACGAGCAGTACTTC. Its translation is CASRSWTSGAYEQYF.

The sample holds a few counts of this clonotype. The rearrangement uses TRBV28 and TRBJ1-6; D may be TRBD1 (5 bases). The V end lost 8 bases, the J end lost 7 bases, and 18 bases lay between the germline ends. Per germline, CDR1 MDHEN and CDR2 SYDVKM. The length of the CDR3 is 15 residues. CDR3 loop: CASAFRDRRNSPLHF. CDR3 nucleotides: TGTGCCAGCGCCTTCCGGGACCGGCGGAATTCACCCCTCCACTTT.

The rearrangement links TRBV21-1 to TRBJ1-1. TRBV21-1 is a pseudogene segment. The CDR3 is 14 amino acids. CDR3: CASSKAIRAPEAFF. As DNA, the CDR3 is TGTGCCAGCAGCAAAGCAATACGGGCCCCTGAAGCTTTCTTT.

This clonotype has more than one count but fewer than ten. The chain recombines TRBV20-1 with TRBJ1-5, with D perhaps matching TRBD1 (5 bases). Trimming cost V 0 bases and J 4 bases, with 13 bases left between them. This CDR3 contains 15 residues. Germline assignment: CDR1 DFQATT and CDR2 SNEGSKA (reference sequence). CDR3 residues: CSARERGRLNQPQHF. The CDR3 DNA sequence: TGCAGTGCTAGAGAGAGGGGACGCCTGAATCAGCCCCAGCATTTT.

The V gene is TRBV28, the J gene TRBJ2-2, with TRBD2 matching over 9 bases. The J segment lost 6 bases and the V segment lost 3 bases, leaving 11 bases of the junction unmatched. The CDR3 has 17 amino acids. Germline V CDR1 and CDR2: MDHEN, SYDVKM. The CDR3 nucleotides read TGTGCCAGCAGTTTCTGGGAACTAGCGGGCGGACCCGGGGAGCTGTTTTTT. It specifies CASSFWELAGGPGELFF. The variable domain in full, with the rest retrieved from reference TRBV28 and TRBJ2-2, is DVKVTQSSRYLVKRTGEKVFLECVQDMDHENMFWYRQDPGLGLRLIYFSYDVKMKEKGDIPEGYSVSREKKERFSLILESASTNQTSMYLCASSFWELAGGPGELFFGEGSRLTVL.

A few counts support this clonotype. V is TRBV5-8 and J is TRBJ2-5; D is possibly TRBD2 (5 bases). V gave up 4 bases and J gave up 1 base, with 17 bases separating them. Germline CDR1 and CDR2: SGHTS and YDEGEE. The CDR3 is 16 amino acids. Here the CDR3 DNA reads TGTGCCAGCAGCATCCATAAGGGAGCCCCCCAAGAGACCCAGTACTTC. It yields the protein CASSIHKGAPQETQYF.